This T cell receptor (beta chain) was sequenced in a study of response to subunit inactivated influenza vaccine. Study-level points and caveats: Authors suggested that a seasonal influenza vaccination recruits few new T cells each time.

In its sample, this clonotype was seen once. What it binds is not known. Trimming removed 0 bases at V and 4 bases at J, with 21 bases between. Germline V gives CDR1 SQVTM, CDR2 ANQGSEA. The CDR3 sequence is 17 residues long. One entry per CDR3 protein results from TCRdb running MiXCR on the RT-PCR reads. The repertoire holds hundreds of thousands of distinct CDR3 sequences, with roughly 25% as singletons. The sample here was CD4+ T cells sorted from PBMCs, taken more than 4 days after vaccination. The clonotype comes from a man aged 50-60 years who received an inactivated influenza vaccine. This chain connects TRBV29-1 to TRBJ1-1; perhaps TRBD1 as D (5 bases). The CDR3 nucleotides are TGCAGCGTTGAAGATAGGGGTGCTTCTCCCCTCGTCACTGAAGCTTTCTTT. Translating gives CSVEDRGASPLVTEAFF.